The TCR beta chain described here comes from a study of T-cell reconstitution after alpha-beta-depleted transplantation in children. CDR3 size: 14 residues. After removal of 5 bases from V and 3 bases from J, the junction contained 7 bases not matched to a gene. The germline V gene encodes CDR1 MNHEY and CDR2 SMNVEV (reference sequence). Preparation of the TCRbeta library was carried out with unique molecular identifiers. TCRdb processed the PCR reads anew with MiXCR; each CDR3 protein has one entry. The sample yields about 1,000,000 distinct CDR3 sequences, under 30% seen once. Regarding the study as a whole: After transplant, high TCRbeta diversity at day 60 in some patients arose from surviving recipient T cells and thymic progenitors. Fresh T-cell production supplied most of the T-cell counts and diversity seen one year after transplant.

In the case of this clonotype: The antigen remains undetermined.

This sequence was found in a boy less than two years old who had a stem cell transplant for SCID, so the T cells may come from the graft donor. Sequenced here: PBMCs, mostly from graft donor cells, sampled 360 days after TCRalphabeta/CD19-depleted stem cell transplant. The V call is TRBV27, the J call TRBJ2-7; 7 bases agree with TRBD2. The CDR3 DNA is TGTGCCAGCAGTGTCTATCCGGGGGGCTACGAGCAGTACTTC. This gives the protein CASSVYPGGYEQYF.